This TCR beta chain was captured by sequencing in a study of shared clonotypes between healthy human individuals. Study-level findings and limits: Against clonotypes common to all four donors, non-shared ones had lower generation probabilities.

Using about 220 ng DNA, tens of thousands of T cell genomes, the sorted-subset replicate PCRs were run. Only in-frame clones appear in the TCRdb table, and some are missing; sequencing was by immunoSEQ multiplex PCR. The sample holds over a million clones, around 74% seen once. The CDR3 runs to 16 residues. The germline CDR1 and CDR2 sequences are SNHLY and FYNNEI. Comments on this clone: What it binds is not known. This likely reflects a read error, since a far larger clone is one base away. The sample carries other DNA sequences with the same CDR3.

None of the donors, who were healthy HIV-negative adults, had recently had acute infections or vaccinations. Negatively enriched CD4+ T cells were divided by CD45RA into naive and memory. V usage is TRBV2 and J usage is TRBJ2-7; TRBD2 aligns across 7 bases. The receptor was isolated from a young man in good health. The sample was memory CD4+ T cells sorted from blood. Subset in this sample: CD45RA-negative fraction. The CDR3 protein is CASRPMASSGGYEQYF. CDR3 nucleotides: TGCGCCAGCAGACCTATGGCTAGCTCGGGGGGATACGAGCAGTACTTC.